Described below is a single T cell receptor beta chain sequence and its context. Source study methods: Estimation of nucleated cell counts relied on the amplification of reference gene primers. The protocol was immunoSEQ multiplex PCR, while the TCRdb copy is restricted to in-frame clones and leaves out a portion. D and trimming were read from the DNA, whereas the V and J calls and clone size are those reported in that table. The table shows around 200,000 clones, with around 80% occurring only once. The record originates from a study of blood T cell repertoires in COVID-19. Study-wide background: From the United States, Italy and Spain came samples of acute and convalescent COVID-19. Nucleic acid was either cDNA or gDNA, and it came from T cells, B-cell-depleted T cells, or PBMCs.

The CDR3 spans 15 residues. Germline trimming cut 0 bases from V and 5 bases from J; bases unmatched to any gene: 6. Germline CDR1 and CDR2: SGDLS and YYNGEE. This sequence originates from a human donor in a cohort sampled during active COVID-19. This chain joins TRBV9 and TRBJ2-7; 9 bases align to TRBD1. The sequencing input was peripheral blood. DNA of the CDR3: TGTGCCAGCAGCGTAGGGGGGGACAGGGACCACGAGCAGTACTTC. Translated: CASSVGGDRDHEQYF.